The T cell receptor (beta chain) under discussion was sequenced for a study of OX40 agonist ivuxolimab in advanced cancers. Findings of the study overall: Specificity for antigen went undetermined in the expanded peripheral T cells. Among the nonresponders, some also had low normalized T-cell clonal expansion.

About this clone: Its antigen is currently unknown.

Some clones are missing from TCRdb's copy, which holds only in-frame ones; the method was immunoSEQ multiplex PCR. Of about 20,000 clones listed, over 75% are singletons. With 3 bases removed from V and 1 base from J, the gap between germline ends came to 16 bases. The CDR3 consists of 16 residues. Germline assignment: CDR1 MGHRA and CDR2 YSYEKL. Sample: CD4+ or CD8+ T cells sorted from blood, taken in a trial of the OX40 agonist ivuxolimab. This chain uses TRBV4-1 with TRBJ2-7; D uncertain. This clonotype was obtained from an adult with an advanced solid tumor such as melanoma, head and neck, liver or kidney cancer. The CDR3 loop reads CASSQLFVGPSYEQYF. The CDR3 coding sequence is TGCGCCAGCAGCCAGCTTTTTGTCGGGCCGTCCTACGAGCAGTACTTC.